This T cell receptor beta chain was sequenced during a study of radiotherapy plus CTLA-4 blockade in lung cancer. This clone was seen a few times. Trimming stripped 4 bases from V and 5 bases from J, with 12 bases between. This CDR3 spans 15 amino acids. Germline values: CDR1 MRHNA, CDR2 SNTAGT. TCRdb keeps only in-frame clones here, not all; method: immunoSEQ multiplex PCR. The table shows under 100,000 clones, with over 75% occurring only once. The rearrangement joins TRBV6-4 to TRBJ1-6; D ambiguous. Sequencing was performed on peripheral blood, taken from a patient treated with radiotherapy plus ipilimumab. The TCR originated in a human donor with non-small cell lung cancer that progressed on radiotherapy plus ipilimumab. The CDR3 nucleotides are TGTGCCAGCAGTGCCTCGCTAGGGAATAATTCACCCCTCCACTTT. Translating gives CASSASLGNNSPLHF.